This TCR beta chain was profiled in a study of OX40 agonist ivuxolimab in advanced cancers. For the study at large: Past anti-PD-1, anti-PD-L1 or anti-CTLA-4 therapy was accepted, and 35% to 45% had received some.

The method was immunoSEQ multiplex PCR; TCRdb's version includes in-frame clones alone and lacks a portion of them. This sample has about 110,000 clones, with approximately 90% found just once. Trimming left V 5 bases short and J 4 bases short, with 9 bases between. CDR1 and CDR2 from the germline V gene are SGHDT and YYEEEE. The CDR3 spans 12 residues. J is TRBJ1-2 and V is TRBV5-6; D is uncertain. This TCR was sampled from an adult with an advanced solid tumor such as melanoma, head and neck, liver or kidney cancer. Sequences were derived from CD4+ or CD8+ T cells sorted from blood, sampled in a trial of the OX40 agonist ivuxolimab. CDR3 DNA: TGTGCCAGCAGAGGCAGCCTCTATGGCTACACCTTC. Translation: CASRGSLYGYTF.